Below, one T cell receptor beta chain is given with its context. Sequencing was performed with immunoSEQ multiplex PCR; in TCRdb, only in-frame clones are kept and a portion is missing. Seen here are 150,000 to 200,000 clones, approximately 95% observed once, and the top ten hold more than 1.1%. The CDR3 is made up of 15 amino acids. The ends lost 5 bases at V and 5 bases at J; junction bases unmatched: 11. Germline loops: CDR1 SEHNR, CDR2 FQNEAQ (reference sequence). This sample was included in a study of control samples from healthy donors and cancer patients. Material for sequencing was blood. This chain connects TRBV7-9 to TRBJ2-7; TRBD1 matches 8 bases. This receptor was taken from a man aged 18 to 30 in good health. CDR3 residues: CASSNLDRGFDEQYF. The DNA of the CDR3 is TGTGCCAGCAGCAACCTTGACAGGGGCTTCGACGAGCAGTACTTC.